This is a list of T cell receptor beta chains from one sample in a study of siplizumab effects on memory and regulatory T cells. This table comes from immunoSEQ multiplex PCR, and its TCRdb copy is limited to in-frame clones, with some not included. Of 100,000 to 120,000 clones listed, 80% to 95% are singletons. The sequenced material came from CD4+ T cells sorted from blood. These receptors originate from a human donor in good health. Both conserved end residues are part of each CDR3.

j_call v_call cdr3_length cdr3_aa
TRBJ1-2 TRBV5-1 14 CASSLGWGNYGYTF
TRBJ2-1 TRBV7-7 15 CASSQGLAGVNEQFF
TRBJ2-5 TRBV19 13 CASSQPGGETQYF
TRBJ2-7 TRBV5-8 11 CASSSSYEQYF
TRBJ2-1 TRBV5-1 15 CASGISGGAGNEQFF
TRBJ1-2 TRBV7-2 14 CASSSNQGTYGYTF
TRBJ2-3 TRBV28 14 CASSAPGQADTQYF
TRBJ2-3 TRBV2 12 CASSEGAGPEYF
TRBJ1-6 TRBV4-1 15 CASSLRDRDNSPLHF
TRBJ2-2 TRBV5-1 14 CASSLGQGSGELFF
TRBJ2-3 TRBV11-3 15 CASSRLAGISDTQYF
TRBJ2-3 TRBV11-2 16 CASSRDLATSTDTQYF
TRBJ2-1 TRBV7-7 15 CASSLTDSSYNEQFF
TRBJ2-7 TRBV6-5 12 CASSRAGYEQYF
TRBJ2-7 TRBV5-6 13 CASSFTSSYEQYF
TRBJ1-2 TRBV5-4 16 CASSPGLTGVLAGYTF
TRBJ2-3 TRBV5-1 15 CASSSGTVSTDTQYF
TRBJ2-7 TRBV7-9 16 CASSLGSELLPYEQYF
TRBJ2-6 TRBV19 15 CASKTVSSGANVLTF
TRBJ2-1 TRBV11-2 15 CASQSGLAENNEQFF
TRBJ1-2 TRBV7-7 14 CASSLGIFRERPPF
TRBJ2-7 TRBV15 16 CATRSGVGQGANEQYF
TRBJ1-1 TRBV2 14 CASSDGLSRTEAFF
TRBJ1-4 TRBV6-1 13 CAARGTEAEKLFF
TRBJ1-2 TRBV19 16 CASSLRTGTSNYGYTF
TRBJ2-7 TRBV10-3 17 CAIRAGLAGGSSYEQYF
TRBJ2-7 TRBV6-5 15 CASSYYSGSSYEQYF
TRBJ2-1 TRBV7-9 18 CASSPGTLAGVAYNEQFF
TRBJ2-7 TRBV18 15 CASSPETGRGYEQYF